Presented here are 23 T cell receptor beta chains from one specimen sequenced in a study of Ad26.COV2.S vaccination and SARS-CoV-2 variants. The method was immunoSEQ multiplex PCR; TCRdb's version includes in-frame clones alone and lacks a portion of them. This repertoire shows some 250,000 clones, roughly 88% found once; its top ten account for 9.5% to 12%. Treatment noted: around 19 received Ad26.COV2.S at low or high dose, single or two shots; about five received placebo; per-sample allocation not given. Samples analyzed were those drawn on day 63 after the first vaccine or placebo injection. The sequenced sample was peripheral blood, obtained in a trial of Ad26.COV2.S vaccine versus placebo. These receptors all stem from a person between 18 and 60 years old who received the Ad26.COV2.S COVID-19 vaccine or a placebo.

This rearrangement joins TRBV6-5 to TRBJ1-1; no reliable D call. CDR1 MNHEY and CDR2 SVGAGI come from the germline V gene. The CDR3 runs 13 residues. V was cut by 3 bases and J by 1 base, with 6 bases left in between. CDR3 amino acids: CASSYSENTEAFF. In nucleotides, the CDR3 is TGTGCCAGCAGTTATTCCGAGAACACTGAAGCTTTCTTT.

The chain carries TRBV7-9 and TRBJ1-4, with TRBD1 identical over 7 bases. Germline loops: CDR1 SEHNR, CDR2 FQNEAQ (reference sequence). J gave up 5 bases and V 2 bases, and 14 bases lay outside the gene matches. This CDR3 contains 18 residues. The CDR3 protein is CASSLLAAKTGRNEKLFF. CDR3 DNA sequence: TGTGCCAGCAGCTTACTGGCTGCCAAGACAGGGAGGAATGAAAAACTGTTTTTT.

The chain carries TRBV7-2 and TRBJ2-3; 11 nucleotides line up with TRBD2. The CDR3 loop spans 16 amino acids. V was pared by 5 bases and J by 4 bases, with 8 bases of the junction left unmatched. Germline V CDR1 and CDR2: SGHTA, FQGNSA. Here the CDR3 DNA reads TGTGCCAGCAGCCCAGTAGCGGGGGGGCGGCCAGATACGCAGTATTTT. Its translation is CASSPVAGGRPDTQYF.

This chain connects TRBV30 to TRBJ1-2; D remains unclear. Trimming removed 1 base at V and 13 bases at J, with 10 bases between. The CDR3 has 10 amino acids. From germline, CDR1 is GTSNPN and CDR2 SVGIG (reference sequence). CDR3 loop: CAWSGVAGTF. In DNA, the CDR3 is TGTGCCTGGAGTGGGGTTGCCGGCACCTTC.

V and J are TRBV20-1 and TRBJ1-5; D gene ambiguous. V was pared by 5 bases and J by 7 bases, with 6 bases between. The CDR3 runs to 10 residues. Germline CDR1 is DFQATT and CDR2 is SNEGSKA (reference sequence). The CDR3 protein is CSARPQPQHF. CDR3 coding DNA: TGCAGTGCTCGCCCCCAGCCCCAGCATTTT.

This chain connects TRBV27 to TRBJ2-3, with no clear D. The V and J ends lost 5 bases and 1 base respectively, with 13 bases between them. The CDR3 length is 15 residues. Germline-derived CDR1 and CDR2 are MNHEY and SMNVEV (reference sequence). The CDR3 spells CASSPLWARTDTQYF. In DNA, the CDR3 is TGTGCCAGCAGTCCTCTCTGGGCCCGCACAGATACGCAGTATTTT.

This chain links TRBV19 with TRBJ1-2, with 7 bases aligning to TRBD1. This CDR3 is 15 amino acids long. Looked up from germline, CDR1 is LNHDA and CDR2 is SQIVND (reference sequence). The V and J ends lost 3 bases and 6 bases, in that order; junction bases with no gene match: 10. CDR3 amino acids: CASSISEGAWDGYTF. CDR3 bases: TGTGCCAGTAGTATTAGTGAGGGGGCCTGGGATGGCTACACCTTC.

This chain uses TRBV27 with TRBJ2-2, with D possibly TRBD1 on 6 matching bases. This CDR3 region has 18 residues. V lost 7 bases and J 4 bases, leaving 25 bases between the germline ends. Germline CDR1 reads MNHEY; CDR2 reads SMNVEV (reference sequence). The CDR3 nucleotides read TGTGCCAGCACCAGACTGGCAGGGGCCCTCCTCGCCACCGGGGAGCTGTTTTTT. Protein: CASTRLAGALLATGELFF.

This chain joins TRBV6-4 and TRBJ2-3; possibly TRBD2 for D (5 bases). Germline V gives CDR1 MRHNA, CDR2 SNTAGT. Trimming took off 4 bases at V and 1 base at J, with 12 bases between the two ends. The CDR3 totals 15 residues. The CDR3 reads CASSVGSGGTDTQYF. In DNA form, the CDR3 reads TGTGCCAGCAGTGTTGGGAGTGGAGGCACAGATACGCAGTATTTT.

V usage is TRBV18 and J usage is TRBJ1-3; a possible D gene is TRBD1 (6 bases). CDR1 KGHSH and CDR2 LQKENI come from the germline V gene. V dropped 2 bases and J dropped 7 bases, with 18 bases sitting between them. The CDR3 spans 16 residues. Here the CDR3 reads CASSPNTGITGNTIYF. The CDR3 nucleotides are TGTGCCAGCTCACCAAATACAGGGATAACGGGGAACACCATATATTTT.

DNA of the CDR3: TGTGCCAGCAGCCTCAGACTAGCGGGACCGTCCTACGAGCAGTACTTC. It codes for CASSLRLAGPSYEQYF. The rearrangement joins TRBV13 to TRBJ2-7, with 11 bases that match TRBD2. This CDR3 has 16 residues. Germline CDR1 PRHDT, CDR2 FYEKMQ (reference sequence). J was trimmed by 1 base and V by 5 bases; bases with no gene match: 7.

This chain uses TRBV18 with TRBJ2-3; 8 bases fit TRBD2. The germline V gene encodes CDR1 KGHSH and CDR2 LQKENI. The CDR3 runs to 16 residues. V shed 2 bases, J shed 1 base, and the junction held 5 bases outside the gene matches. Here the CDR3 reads CASSPRTSSGTDTQYF. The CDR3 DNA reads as TGTGCCAGCTCACCAAGGACTAGCTCTGGCACAGATACGCAGTATTTT.

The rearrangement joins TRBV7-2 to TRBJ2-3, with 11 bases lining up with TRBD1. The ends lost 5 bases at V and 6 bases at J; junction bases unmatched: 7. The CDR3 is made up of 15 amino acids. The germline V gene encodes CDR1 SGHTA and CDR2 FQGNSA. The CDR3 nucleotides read TGTGCCAGCAGCGCCGGGACAGGGGGACCCGATACGCAGTATTTT. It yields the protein CASSAGTGGPDTQYF.

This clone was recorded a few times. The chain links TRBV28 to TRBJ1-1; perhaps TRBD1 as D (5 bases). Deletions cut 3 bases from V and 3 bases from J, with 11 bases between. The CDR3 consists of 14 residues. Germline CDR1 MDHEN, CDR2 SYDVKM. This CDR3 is CASSLGDRYTEAFF. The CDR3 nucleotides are TGTGCCAGCAGTTTGGGGGACCGTTACACTGAAGCTTTCTTT.

This CDR3 is CASSQATGWNSPLHF. Here the CDR3 DNA reads TGTGCCAGCAGCCAGGCTACAGGCTGGAATTCACCCCTCCACTTT. The chain is built from TRBV14 and TRBJ1-6, with D perhaps TRBD1 (5 bases). The CDR3 runs to 15 residues. Trimming removed 3 bases at V and 7 bases at J, with 13 bases between. Germline values: CDR1 SGHDN, CDR2 FVKESK.

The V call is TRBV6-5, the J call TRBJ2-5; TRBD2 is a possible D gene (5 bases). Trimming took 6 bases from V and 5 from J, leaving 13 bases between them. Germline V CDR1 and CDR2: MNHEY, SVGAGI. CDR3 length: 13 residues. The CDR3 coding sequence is TGTGCCAGCAGCGTACTAGTCGGGGAGACCCAGTACTTC. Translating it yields CASSVLVGETQYF.

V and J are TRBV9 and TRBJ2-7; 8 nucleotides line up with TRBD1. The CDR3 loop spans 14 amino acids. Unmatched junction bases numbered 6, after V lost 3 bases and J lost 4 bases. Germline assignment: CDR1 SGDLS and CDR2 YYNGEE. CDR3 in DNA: TGTGCCAGCAGCGAGGGGACAGGAGCTTACGAGCAGTACTTC. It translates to CASSEGTGAYEQYF.

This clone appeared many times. The CDR3 sequence is CASSGGADTDTQYF. As DNA, the CDR3 is TGTGCCAGCAGTGGGGGGGCCGACACAGATACGCAGTATTTT. The chain couples TRBV6-4 to TRBJ2-3; TRBD1 or TRBD2 may be the D gene (6 bases each). V was shortened by 4 bases and J by 2 bases, with 10 bases between the two germline ends. This CDR3 region has 14 residues. Germline V gene sequence: CDR1 MRHNA, CDR2 SNTAGT.

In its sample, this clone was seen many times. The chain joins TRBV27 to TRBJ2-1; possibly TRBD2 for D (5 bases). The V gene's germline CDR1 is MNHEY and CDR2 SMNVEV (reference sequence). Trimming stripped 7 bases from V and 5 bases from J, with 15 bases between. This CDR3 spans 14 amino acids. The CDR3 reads CASTLRRAHNEQFF. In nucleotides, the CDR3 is TGTGCCAGCACCCTCCGGCGGGCCCACAATGAGCAGTTCTTC.

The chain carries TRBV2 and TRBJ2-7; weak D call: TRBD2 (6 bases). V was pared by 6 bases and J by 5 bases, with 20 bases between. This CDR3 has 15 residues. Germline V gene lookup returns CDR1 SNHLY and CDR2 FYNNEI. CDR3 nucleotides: TGTGCCAGCAGATGGGACTCCCCTCGTGTTAACGAGCAGTACTTC. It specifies CASRWDSPRVNEQYF.

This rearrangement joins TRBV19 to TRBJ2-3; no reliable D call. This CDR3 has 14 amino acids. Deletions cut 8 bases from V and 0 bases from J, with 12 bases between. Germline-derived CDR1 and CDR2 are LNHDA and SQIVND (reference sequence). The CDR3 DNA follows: TGTGCCAGTGCCACGGATCCTAGCACAGATACGCAGTATTTT. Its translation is CASATDPSTDTQYF.

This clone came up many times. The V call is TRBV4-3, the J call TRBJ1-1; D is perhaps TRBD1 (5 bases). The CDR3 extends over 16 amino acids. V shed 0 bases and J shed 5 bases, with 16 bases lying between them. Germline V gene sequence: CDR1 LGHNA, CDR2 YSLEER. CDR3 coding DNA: TGCGCCAGCAGCCAAGACGACGCGGGGCCTGTGACTGAAGCTTTCTTT. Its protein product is CASSQDDAGPVTEAFF.

The CDR3 loop reads CATSERTEYNEQFF. The CDR3 bases are TGTGCCACCAGTGAGAGGACAGAATACAATGAGCAGTTCTTC. The chain employs TRBV24-1 and TRBJ2-1, with a possible D match to TRBD1 (6 bases). The CDR3 extends over 14 amino acids. The germline V gene has CDR1 KGHDR and CDR2 SFDVKD. V was trimmed by 4 bases and J by 4 bases, leaving 10 bases between them.